The source of this T cell receptor beta chain is a study of identical twins. Broader study findings: Insertion counts were lower in abundant cord blood beta clonotypes, a trend that memory repertoires did not show. Invariant cells of the MAIT and iNKT types might have partly distorted the zero-insertion analyses.

This clonotype was seen a few times. Its antigen is unknown. CDR3 length: 14 residues. Germline loops: CDR1 ENHRY, CDR2 SYGVKD. Between the trimmed V and J ends, which lost 0 bases and 7 bases, there was a span of 10 bases. Carrying unique molecular identifiers, the cDNA also gained a universal primer site through template switching. TCRdb passed the 5' RACE reads through MiXCR, listing each CDR3 protein once. Of approximately 600,000 distinct CDR3 sequences listed, 7.1% are singletons. The same sample was also used in a study of yellow fever vaccine responses in identical twins.

The sequence derives from a young woman in good health. V gene TRBV10-3 combines with J gene TRBJ2-1; D perhaps matches TRBD2 (5 bases). The specimen was PBMCs. This CDR3 reads CAISESGRGNEQFF. CDR3 bases: TGTGCCATCAGTGAGTCTGGGAGAGGGAATGAGCAGTTCTTC.